Listed below are T cell receptor beta chains from one sample, sequenced in a study of shared clonotypes between healthy human individuals. The repertoire was sequenced with immunoSEQ multiplex PCR; TCRdb's copy has only in-frame clones and lacks some. The sample records about 2.4 million clones, more than 85% being singletons. Material for sequencing was naive CD4+ T cells from PBMCs. The receptor source for this set is a man between 18 and 29 years old in good health. Some clones in this sample may be carry-over from other donors' samples. CDR3s leave out the opening cysteine and the closing phenylalanine or tryptophan.

>TRBV4-1|TRBJ2-1
ASSQRGTSGDLNEQF
>TRBV28|TRBJ1-1
ASSKLTGEAF
>TRBV7-4|TRBJ1-2
APASKCRGTNYGYT
>TRBV7-9|TRBJ2-5
ASSSRGTGEETQY
>TRBV10-3|TRBJ1-1
AIRGQQSEAF
>TRBV6-7|TRBJ1-2
ASSYVMGNLNYGYT
>TRBV5-1|TRBJ2-3
ASSLDPGNTDTQY
>TRBV5-1|TRBJ1-1
ASSLLSAGNTEAF
>TRBV7-8|TRBJ2-2
ASSLDRGGELF
>TRBV6-1|TRBJ1-2
ASSERQDNYGYT
>TRBV5-6|TRBJ2-1
ASSPGLAGSYNEQF
>TRBV5-6|TRBJ1-1
ASSFGSRGVRTEAF
>TRBV7-2|TRBJ1-1
ASSLEFIRRGGDTEAF
>TRBV4-1|TRBJ1-5
ASSQDSVQPQH
>TRBV6-5|TRBJ2-7
ASSYGGRNAEQY
>TRBV13|TRBJ2-1
ASILRLGRGSNEQF
>TRBV27|TRBJ1-5
ASRLDRGGNQPQH
>TRBV4-1|TRBJ2-3
ASSQRGTSGSADTQY
>TRBV10-1|TRBJ1-1
ASSESLGREAF
>TRBV7-2|TRBJ1-2
ASRRQTGGYGYT
>TRBV28|TRBJ1-1
ASSLPWTEAF
>TRBV9|TRBJ2-2
ASSVESSGSLYTGELF
>TRBV2|TRBJ2-7
ASRPVLAVGLEQY
>TRBV14|TRBJ2-7
ASSQGAGSWAPYEQY
>TRBV7-3|TRBJ2-3
ASSLTRGVSTDTQY
>TRBV6-5|TRBJ2-7
ASSYSPSTSSYEQY
>TRBV25-1|TRBJ2-1
ASSEFVNEQF
>TRBV19|TRBJ1-4
ASSRSVLNEKLF
>TRBV28|TRBJ2-5
ASSPRIGGETQY
>TRBV30|TRBJ1-3
AWSVGGGGNTIY
>TRBV5-6|TRBJ1-5
ASSSQGVGNQPQH